This is a list of T cell receptor beta chains from one sample in a study of human T cells and chemical hapten exposure. Using its own MiXCR run on the reads, TCRdb lists one record per CDR3 protein. This sample has roughly 120,000 distinct CDR3 sequences; 8.5% occur once, and the top ten carry approximately 1.5%. The sample consisted of whole blood. The receptor set was obtained from a human donor in good health. Some clones in this sample may be carry-over from other donors' samples. Each CDR3 is given with its conserved first and last residue. Fields, in order: V gene, clone size, J gene, D gene, CDR3 DNA, CDR3 protein. The D gene is left open where the match is weak. Size values are once, few and many counts, or a class for expanded clones, and some rows have none.

TRBV5-1	.	TRBJ2-7	.	TGCGCCAGCTCACCACTAGGGACCTACGAGCAGTACTTC	CASSPLGTYEQYF
TRBV4-1	few	TRBJ2-3	.	TGCGCCAGCAGCCAAGATAGGGACATCCTCACAGATACGCAGTATTTT	CASSQDRDILTDTQYF
TRBV5-1	.	TRBJ2-1	.	TGCGCCAGCAGCTTGGCCGCCGCGTTCAACTACAATGAGCAGTTCTTC	CASSLAAAFNYNEQFF
TRBV7-9	few	TRBJ2-7	TRBD2	TGTGCCAGCAGCGGAAGTGAAGCGGGAGGATATACCTACGAGCAGTACTTC	CASSGSEAGGYTYEQYF
TRBV27	many	TRBJ2-7	.	TGTGCCAGCAGGCTCGGGGTTGGTACCTACGAGCAGTACTTC	CASRLGVGTYEQYF
TRBV6-1	few	TRBJ2-7	.	TGTGCCAGCAGTGATTACCCGTTCGTCTACGAGCAGTACTTC	CASSDYPFVYEQYF
TRBV4-1	many	TRBJ1-2	TRBD1	TGCGCCAGCAGCCGCAGGGGGAGTTCCTATGGCTACACCTTC	CASSRRGSSYGYTF
TRBV20-1	many	TRBJ2-7	.	TGCAGTGCTAGAGATCTAGCAGCCTACGAGCAGTACTTC	CSARDLAAYEQYF
TRBV7-2	.	TRBJ2-3	TRBD1	TGTGCCAGCAGCTTGGACAGGGGGGGGGCAGATACGCAGTATTTT	CASSLDRGGADTQYF
TRBV7-2	many	TRBJ1-1	.	TGTGCCAGCAGCTTAGTCCCCATCGGGGGCGTCATGAACACTGAAGCTTTCTTT	CASSLVPIGGVMNTEAFF
TRBV7-2	.	TRBJ1-1	.	TGTGCCAGCAGCTCGTATTTGAACACTGAAGCTTTCTTT	CASSSYLNTEAFF
TRBV15	few	TRBJ2-1	.	TGTGCCACCAGCAGGCAAGAAGGCCCTCTCTACAATGAGCAGTTCTTC	CATSRQEGPLYNEQFF
TRBV25-1	few	TRBJ1-1	.	TGTGCCAGCAGCGCCCGGGACAAGGAAATCCACACTGAAGCTTTCTTT	CASSARDKEIHTEAFF
TRBV6-5	.	TRBJ2-1	.	TGTGCCAGCAGTCAATCCCCCCAGCGGGCTCCCCTCTTC	CASSQSPQRAPLF
TRBV15	many	TRBJ2-6	.	TGTGCCACCAGAGTAAGTGGGGCCAACGTCCTGACTTTC	CATRVSGANVLTF
TRBV4-2	few	TRBJ2-7	TRBD2	TGTGCCAGCAGGGGACTAGCGGGGAGCTCCTACGAGCAGTACTTC	CASRGLAGSSYEQYF
TRBV21-1	many	TRBJ1-1	.	TGTGCCAGCAGCAAAGCTCGGGACAGGGGCTCGATGAACACTGAAGCTTTCTTT	CASSKARDRGSMNTEAFF
TRBV29-1	.	TRBJ2-3	.	TGCAGCGTTGATTTAATCCGACAGCGCACAGATACGCAGTATTTT	CSVDLIRQRTDTQYF
TRBV6-5	few	TRBJ2-1	.	TGTGCCAGCAGTTACACGGCAGCGAACTACAATGAGCAGTTCTTC	CASSYTAANYNEQFF
TRBV23-1	few	TRBJ2-2	.	TGCGCCAGCAGTCAGTCACACAGCGATTGTTGCACCGGGGAGCTGTTTTTT	CASSQSHSDCCTGELFF
TRBV29-1	.	TRBJ2-2	TRBD1	TGCAGCGTTGCCGGGGGACAGGCCGGGGAGCTGTTTTTT	CSVAGGQAGELFF
TRBV7-6	few	TRBJ2-1	TRBD2	TGTGCCAGCAGCCCTAGCGGGAACTCCTACAATGAGCAGTTCTTC	CASSPSGNSYNEQFF
TRBV6-6	few	TRBJ2-1	TRBD2	TGTGCCAGCAGTTACGGTTTAGCGGGAGGGCCCAGGAATGAGCAGTTCTTC	CASSYGLAGGPRNEQFF
TRBV9	few	TRBJ1-1	.	TGTGCCAGCAGCGTAGAGGGCACAGGGAACACTGAAGCTTTCTTT	CASSVEGTGNTEAFF
TRBV5-1	few	TRBJ2-1	TRBD1	TGCGCCAGCAGCTTACAAGACAGGGGTGGAAATGAGCAGTTCTTC	CASSLQDRGGNEQFF
TRBV6-5	many	TRBJ1-5	TRBD1	TGTGCCAGCAGCGTACAGGGGAGGGATCAGCCCCAGCATTTT	CASSVQGRDQPQHF
TRBV7-9	few	TRBJ2-1	TRBD1	TGTGCCAGCAGCCCCCGGACAGGGGATGGGTTGGGGGAGCAGTTCTTC	CASSPRTGDGLGEQFF
TRBV12-3/TRBV12-4	many	TRBJ2-3	TRBD2	TGTGCCAGCAGTCAACTAGCGGGGTACACAGATACGCAGTATTTT	CASSQLAGYTDTQYF
TRBV6-5	many	TRBJ1-2	.	TGTGCCAGCAGCCATGCGCAGGGAAATCACTATGGCTACACCTTC	CASSHAQGNHYGYTF
TRBV9	.	TRBJ2-7	TRBD2	TGTGCCAGCAGCGTAGCTAGCGGGGACTACGAGCAGTACTTC	CASSVASGDYEQYF
TRBV14	many	TRBJ1-3	TRBD1	TGTGCCAGCAGCCGGACAGGGTCTACTGGAAACACCATATATTTT	CASSRTGSTGNTIYF
TRBV5-1	many	TRBJ2-1	.	TGCGCCAGCAGCTACGGACAGTGGGCTGCCTCCTACAATGAGCAGTTCTTC	CASSYGQWAASYNEQFF
TRBV6-4	few	TRBJ1-1	.	TGTGCCAGCAGTGACTCGCAGACAGCATCCGAAGCTTTCTTT	CASSDSQTASEAFF
TRBV3-1	.	TRBJ2-7	TRBD2	TGTGCCAGCAGCCCGGGACTAGCGACGCAGTACTTC	CASSPGLATQYF
TRBV27	.	TRBJ2-1	TRBD2	TGTGCCAGCAGATTGAAGCGGGGAGGTTACAATGAGCAGTTCTTC	CASRLKRGGYNEQFF
TRBV11-1	.	TRBJ2-7	.	TGTGCCAGCAGCCCCGGGACACTATCCTACGAGCAGTACTTC	CASSPGTLSYEQYF
TRBV7-9	few	TRBJ2-1	.	TGTGCCAGCAGCTTACTTGAAGGACAGTCTTACTACAATGAGCAGTTCTTC	CASSLLEGQSYYNEQFF
TRBV10-3	.	TRBJ1-2	.	TGTGCCATCAGTGAGTCGGGTAATGGCTACACCTTC	CAISESGNGYTF
TRBV11-2	many	TRBJ2-7	.	TGTGCCAGCAGCTTAGCCCTGGACATATTGCAATACGAGCAGTACTTC	CASSLALDILQYEQYF
TRBV6-2/TRBV6-3	many	TRBJ1-5	.	TGTGCCAGCAGTCCACAGGGCTATCAGCCCCAGCATTTT	CASSPQGYQPQHF
TRBV29-1	many	TRBJ2-6	.	TGCAGCGTTGAGACAGCAGGTGGGGCCAACGTCCTGACTTTC	CSVETAGGANVLTF
TRBV19	.	TRBJ1-3	.	TGTGCCAGCAGCACAGGAAGCTCTGGAAACACCATATATTTT	CASSTGSSGNTIYF
TRBV2	.	TRBJ2-4	TRBD2	TGTGCCAGCAGTGAAAAAGTTAGCGGGGGGCTCGGGAACATTCAGTACTTC	CASSEKVSGGLGNIQYF
TRBV7-2	few	TRBJ2-1	.	TGTGCCAGCAGCTACCGAGGGGCGGGTGAGCAGTTCTTC	CASSYRGAGEQFF
TRBV30	.	TRBJ1-5	.	TGTGCCTGGAGTGTACCCGACCCCACGAGGAATCAGCCCCAGCATTTT	CAWSVPDPTRNQPQHF
TRBV12-3/TRBV12-4	.	TRBJ2-3	.	TGTGCCAGCAGTTTTTGGCGGGCGGGCTTGAGCACAGATACGCAGTATTTT	CASSFWRAGLSTDTQYF
TRBV29-1	.	TRBJ2-3	.	TGCAGCGTTGAAGTGGCGGGACTCAGCACAGATACGCAGTATTTT	CSVEVAGLSTDTQYF
TRBV4-1	.	TRBJ1-6	.	TGCGCCAGCAGCCAAGTTGAGGGCGGCAAAAATTCACCCCTCCACTTT	CASSQVEGGKNSPLHF